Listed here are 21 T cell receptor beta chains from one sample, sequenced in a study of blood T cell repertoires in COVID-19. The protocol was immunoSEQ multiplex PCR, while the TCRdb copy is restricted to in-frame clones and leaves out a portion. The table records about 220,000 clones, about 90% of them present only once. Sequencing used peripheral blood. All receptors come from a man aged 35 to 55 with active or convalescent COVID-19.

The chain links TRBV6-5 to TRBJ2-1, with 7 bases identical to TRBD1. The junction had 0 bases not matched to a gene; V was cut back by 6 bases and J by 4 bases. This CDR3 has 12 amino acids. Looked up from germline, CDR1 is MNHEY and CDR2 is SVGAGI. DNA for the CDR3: TGTGCCAGCAGGACAGGGTACAATGAGCAGTTCTTC. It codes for CASRTGYNEQFF.

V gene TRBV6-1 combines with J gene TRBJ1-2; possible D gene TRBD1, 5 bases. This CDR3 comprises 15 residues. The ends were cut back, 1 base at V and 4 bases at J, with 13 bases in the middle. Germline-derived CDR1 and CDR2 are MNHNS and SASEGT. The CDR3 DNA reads TGTGCCAGCAGTGAAGGGCGAGGGACTGGCTATGGCTACACCTTC. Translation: CASSEGRGTGYGYTF.

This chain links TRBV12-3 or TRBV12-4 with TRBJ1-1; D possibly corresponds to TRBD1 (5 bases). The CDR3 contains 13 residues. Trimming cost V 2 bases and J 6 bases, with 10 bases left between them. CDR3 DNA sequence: TGTGCCAGCAGTTTAACTTGGGGCTCTGAAGCTTTCTTT. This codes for CASSLTWGSEAFF.

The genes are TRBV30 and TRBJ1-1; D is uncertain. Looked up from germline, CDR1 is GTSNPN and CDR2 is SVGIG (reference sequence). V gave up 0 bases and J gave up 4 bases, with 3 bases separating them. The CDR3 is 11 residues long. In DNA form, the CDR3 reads TGTGCCTGGAGTGTACTCACTGAAGCTTTCTTT. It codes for CAWSVLTEAFF.

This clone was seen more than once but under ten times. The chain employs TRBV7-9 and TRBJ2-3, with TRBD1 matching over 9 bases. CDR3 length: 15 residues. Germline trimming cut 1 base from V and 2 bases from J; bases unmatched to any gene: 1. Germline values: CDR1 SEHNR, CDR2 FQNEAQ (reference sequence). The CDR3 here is CASSLGTGDTDTQYF. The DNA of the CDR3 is TGTGCCAGCAGCTTAGGGACAGGGGACACAGATACGCAGTATTTT.

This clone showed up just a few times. CDR3: CASSGEKGAGANVLTF. In DNA, the CDR3 is TGTGCCAGTAGTGGAGAAAAAGGGGCTGGGGCCAACGTCCTGACTTTC. This chain links TRBV19 with TRBJ2-6, with D possibly TRBD1 on 5 matching bases. This CDR3 spans 16 amino acids. The V end lost 5 bases, the J end lost 2 bases, and 13 bases lay between the germline ends. CDR1 and CDR2 from the germline V gene are LNHDA and SQIVND (reference sequence).

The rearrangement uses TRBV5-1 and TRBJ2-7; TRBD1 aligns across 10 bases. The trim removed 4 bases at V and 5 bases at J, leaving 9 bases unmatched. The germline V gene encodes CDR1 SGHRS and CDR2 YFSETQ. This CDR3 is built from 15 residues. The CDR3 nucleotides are TGCGCCAGCAGCCAACTCGGGACAGGGGTCCACGAGCAGTACTTC. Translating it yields CASSQLGTGVHEQYF. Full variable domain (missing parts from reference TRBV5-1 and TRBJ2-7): KAGVTQTPRYLIKTRGQQVTLSCSPISGHRSVSWYQQTPGQGLQFLFEYFSETQRNKGNFPGRFSGRQFSNSRSEMNVSTLELGDSALYLCASSQLGTGVHEQYFGPGTRLTVT.

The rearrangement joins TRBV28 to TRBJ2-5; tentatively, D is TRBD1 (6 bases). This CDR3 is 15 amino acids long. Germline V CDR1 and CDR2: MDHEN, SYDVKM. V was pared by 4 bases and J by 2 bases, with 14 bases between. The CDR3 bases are TGTGCCAGCAGTTCCCTCGGGGACAAACAAGAGACCCAGTACTTC. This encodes CASSSLGDKQETQYF.

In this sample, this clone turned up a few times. The CDR3 here is CASSDTRHNYEQYF. The DNA for the CDR3 is TGTGCCAGCAGTGATACGAGACACAACTACGAGCAGTACTTC. The V call is TRBV2, the J call TRBJ2-7, with D hard to call. The CDR3 is made up of 14 amino acids. Germline V gives CDR1 SNHLY, CDR2 FYNNEI. V was pared by 3 bases and J by 3 bases, with 12 bases between.

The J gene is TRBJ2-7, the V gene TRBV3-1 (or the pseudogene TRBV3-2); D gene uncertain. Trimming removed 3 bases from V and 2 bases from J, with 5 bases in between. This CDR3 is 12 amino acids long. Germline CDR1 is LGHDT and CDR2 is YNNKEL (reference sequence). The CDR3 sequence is CASSHTAYEQYF. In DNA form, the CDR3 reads TGTGCCAGCAGCCACACAGCCTACGAGCAGTACTTC.

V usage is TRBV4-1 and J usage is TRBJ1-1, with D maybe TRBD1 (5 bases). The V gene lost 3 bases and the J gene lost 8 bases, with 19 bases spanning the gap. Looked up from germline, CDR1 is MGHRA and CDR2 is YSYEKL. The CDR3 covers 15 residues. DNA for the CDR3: TGCGCCAGCAGCCACCCCACGGACATTAAGAGAGAAGCTTTCTTT. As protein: CASSHPTDIKREAFF.

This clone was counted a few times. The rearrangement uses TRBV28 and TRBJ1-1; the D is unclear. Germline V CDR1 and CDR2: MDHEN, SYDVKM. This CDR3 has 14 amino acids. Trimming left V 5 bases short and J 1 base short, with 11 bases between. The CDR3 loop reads CASSPPSSNTEAFF. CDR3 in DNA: TGTGCCAGCAGTCCCCCCTCGTCGAACACTGAAGCTTTCTTT. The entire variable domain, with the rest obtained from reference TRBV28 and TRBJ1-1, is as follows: DVKVTQSSRYLVKRTGEKVFLECVQDMDHENMFWYRQDPGLGLRLIYFSYDVKMKEKGDIPEGYSVSREKKERFSLILESASTNQTSMYLCASSPPSSNTEAFFGQGTRLTVV.

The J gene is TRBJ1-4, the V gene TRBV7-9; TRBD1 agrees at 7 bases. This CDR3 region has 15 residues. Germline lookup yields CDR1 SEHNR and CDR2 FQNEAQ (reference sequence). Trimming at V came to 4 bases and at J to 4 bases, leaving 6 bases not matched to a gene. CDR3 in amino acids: CASSSSGTVNEKLFF. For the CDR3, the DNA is TGTGCCAGCAGCTCTTCCGGGACAGTTAATGAAAAACTGTTTTTT.

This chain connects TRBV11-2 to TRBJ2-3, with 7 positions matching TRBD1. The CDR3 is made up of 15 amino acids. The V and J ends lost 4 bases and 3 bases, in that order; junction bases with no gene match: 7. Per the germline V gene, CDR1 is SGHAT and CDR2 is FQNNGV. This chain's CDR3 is CASSSGQPGTDTQYF. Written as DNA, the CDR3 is TGTGCCAGCAGCTCGGGACAGCCAGGTACAGATACGCAGTATTTT.

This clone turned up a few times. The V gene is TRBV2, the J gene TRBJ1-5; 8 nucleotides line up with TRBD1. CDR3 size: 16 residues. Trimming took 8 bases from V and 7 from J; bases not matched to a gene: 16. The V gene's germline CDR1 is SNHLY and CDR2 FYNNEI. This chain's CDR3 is CASVGPGRGRGQPQHF. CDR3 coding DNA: TGTGCCAGCGTTGGTCCCGGCAGGGGGCGCGGGCAGCCCCAGCATTTT.

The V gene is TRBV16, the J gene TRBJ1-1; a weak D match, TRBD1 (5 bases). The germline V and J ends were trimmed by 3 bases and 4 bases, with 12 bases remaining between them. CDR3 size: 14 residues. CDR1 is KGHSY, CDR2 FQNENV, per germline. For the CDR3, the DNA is TGTGCCAGCAGCCATCAAACAGGCCCCACTGAAGCTTTCTTT. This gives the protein CASSHQTGPTEAFF. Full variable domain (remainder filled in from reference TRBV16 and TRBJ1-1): GEEVAQTPKHLVRGEGQKAKLYCAPIKGHSYVFWYQQVLKNEFKFLISFQNENVFDETGMPKERFSAKCLPNSPCSLEIQATKLEDSAVYFCASSHQTGPTEAFFGQGTRLTVV.

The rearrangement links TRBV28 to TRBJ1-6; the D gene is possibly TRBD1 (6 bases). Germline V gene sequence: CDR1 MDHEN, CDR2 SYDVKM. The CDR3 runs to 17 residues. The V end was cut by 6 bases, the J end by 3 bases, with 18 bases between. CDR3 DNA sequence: TGTGCCAGCAGGCGAACAACCGGGACAAACTATAATTCACCCCTCCACTTT. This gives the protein CASRRTTGTNYNSPLHF.

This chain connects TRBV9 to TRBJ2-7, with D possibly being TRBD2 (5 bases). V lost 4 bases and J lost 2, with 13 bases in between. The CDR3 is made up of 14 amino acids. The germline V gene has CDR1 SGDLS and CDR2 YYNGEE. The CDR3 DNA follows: TGTGCCAGCAGCCAGGACGGAGGTCCCTACGAGCAGTACTTC. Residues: CASSQDGGPYEQYF.

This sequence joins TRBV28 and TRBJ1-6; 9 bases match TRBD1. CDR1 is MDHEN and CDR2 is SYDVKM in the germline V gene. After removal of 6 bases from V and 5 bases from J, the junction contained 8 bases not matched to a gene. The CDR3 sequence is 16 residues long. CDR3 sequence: CASRRADRGHNSPLHF. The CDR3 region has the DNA TGTGCCAGCAGGCGGGCGGACAGGGGACATAATTCACCCCTCCACTTT.

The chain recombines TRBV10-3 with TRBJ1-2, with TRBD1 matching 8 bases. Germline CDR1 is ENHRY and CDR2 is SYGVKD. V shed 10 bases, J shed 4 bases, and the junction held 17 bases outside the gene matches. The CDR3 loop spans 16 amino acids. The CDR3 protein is CATRGQGRGRFYGYTF. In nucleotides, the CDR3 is TGTGCCACCAGGGGGCAGGGAAGAGGCCGGTTCTATGGCTACACCTTC.

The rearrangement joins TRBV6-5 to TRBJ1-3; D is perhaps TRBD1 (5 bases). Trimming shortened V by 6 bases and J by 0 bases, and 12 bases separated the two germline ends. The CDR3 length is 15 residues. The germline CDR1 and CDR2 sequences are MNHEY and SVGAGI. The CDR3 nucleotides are TGTGCCAGCAGGTCCGCAGGGAACTCTGGAAACACCATATATTTT. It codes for CASRSAGNSGNTIYF.